These 3 T cell receptor beta chains were sequenced from one sample in a study of graft-versus-host responses after intestinal transplantation. Generated by immunoSEQ multiplex PCR, the TCRdb table keeps only in-frame clones and is missing some. The sample yields approximately 19,000 clones, about 65% seen once. Intraepithelial and lamina propria lymphocytes were isolated from graft specimens. Sequencing used ileum tissue, obtained around 20 days after intestinal transplant. Source of these receptors: a human patient who received an intestinal transplant, so some T cells may come from the graft donor.

The chain couples TRBV28 to TRBJ1-2; tentatively, D is TRBD1 (5 bases). Germline V gene data show CDR1 as MDHEN and CDR2 as SYDVKM. CDR3 length equals 16 residues. V was cut by 1 base and J by 3 bases, with 15 bases left in between. CDR3 in amino acids: CASSLLWGVEYYGYTF. The CDR3 nucleotides are TGTGCCAGCAGTTTATTATGGGGGGTTGAATACTATGGCTACACCTTC.

The chain is built from TRBV2 and TRBJ2-6, with D unclear. This CDR3 comprises 15 residues. The V and J ends lost 3 bases and 0 bases respectively, with 6 bases between them. Germline CDR1 reads SNHLY; CDR2 reads FYNNEI. Here the CDR3 reads CASSDLSSGANVLTF. Here the CDR3 DNA reads TGTGCCAGCAGTGACCTTAGCTCTGGGGCCAACGTCCTGACTTTC.

This chain uses TRBV30 with TRBJ2-7; the match to TRBD2 covers 8 bases. Unmatched junction bases numbered 6, after V lost 1 base and J lost 4 bases. The CDR3 has 14 amino acids. The V gene's germline CDR1 is GTSNPN and CDR2 SVGIG (reference sequence). In nucleotides, the CDR3 is TGTGCCTGGAGTGGGGAAGCGGGAGTATACGAGCAGTACTTC. It translates to CAWSGEAGVYEQYF.